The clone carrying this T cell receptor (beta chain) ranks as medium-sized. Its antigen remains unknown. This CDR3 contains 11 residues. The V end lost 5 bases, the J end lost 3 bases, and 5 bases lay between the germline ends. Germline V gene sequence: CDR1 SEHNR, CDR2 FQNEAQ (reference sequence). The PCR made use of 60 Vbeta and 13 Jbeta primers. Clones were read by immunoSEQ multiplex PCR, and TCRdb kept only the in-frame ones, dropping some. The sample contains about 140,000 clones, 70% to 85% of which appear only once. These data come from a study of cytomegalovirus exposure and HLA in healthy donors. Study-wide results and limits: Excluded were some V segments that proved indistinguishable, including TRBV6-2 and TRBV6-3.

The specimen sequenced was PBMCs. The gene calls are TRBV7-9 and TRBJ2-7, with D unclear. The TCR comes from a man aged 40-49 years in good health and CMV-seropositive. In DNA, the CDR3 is TGTGCCAGCAGCGAGAACTACGAGCAGTACTTC. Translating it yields CASSENYEQYF. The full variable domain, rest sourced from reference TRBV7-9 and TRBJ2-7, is DTGVSQNPRHKITKRGQNVTFRCDPISEHNRLYWYRQTLGQGPEFLTYFQNEAQLEKSRLLSDRFSAERPKGSFSTLEIQRTEQGDSAMYLCASSENYEQYFGPGTRLTVT.